This record looks at one T cell receptor beta chain sequence and its context. What antigen it recognizes has not been identified. No qualities accompany the bases; no much larger clone lies one base away. The immunoSEQ Assay, a bias-controlled multiplex PCR, was used to amplify TCRbeta CDR3 regions from genomic DNA. Per the source publication's procedure: Nucleated cell counts per sample were estimated from amplification of reference gene primers within the assay. To quantify the absolute abundance of each unique TCRbeta CDR3 rearrangement, sequence reads were collapsed and filtered. For each sample, productive Simpson clonality was calculated as the square root of Simpson's diversity index over productive rearrangements. The source is immuneACCESS, and TCRdb retained only in-frame sequences with V and J called. Part of the clones is not carried over; for the studies checked, unresolved V genes explain less than half of this, and the remainder is unexplained. The V and J calls and clone size were taken over from that table, and D and trimming were inferred from the DNA. The sample includes around 250,000 clones, with more than 75% observed a single time. The biggest ten clones account for over 6% of the sample.

The data are from a study of blood T cell repertoires in COVID-19 (dated by TCRdb to about 2020). With regard to the full study: Collaborator samples came from the United States, Italy and Spain and covered acute and convalescent phases of COVID-19. The material from the prospective study consisted of cDNA or gDNA derived from T cells, B-cell-depleted T cells, or PBMCs. The dataset comprised deeply sampled blood TCRbeta repertoires from subjects exposed to, actively infected with, or recovered from COVID-19. A freely available public database, intended as a resource for researchers studying the immune response to SARS-CoV-2, is where the repertoires were released. Samples were obtained from the ongoing ImmuneRACE study (first 160 participants) and from 1,254 subjects provided by 6 global collaborators. The sample metadata nearly always contained a de-identified subject ID, COVID-19 status, age in years and sex. Where available, HLA class I and class II types were taken from metadata supplied by the sample provider and were not determined by assay-based typing. Results the study describes overall, beyond this receptor: The amount of clinical and demographic metadata varied by source and participant and was provided uncurated.

Whole blood was collected in K2EDTA tubes by collaborating institutions according to the institutions' own protocols. For TCRbeta analysis, collaborators shipped samples in one of three forms: frozen whole blood, isolated PBMCs, or DNA extracted from either of those sample types. Taken from cysteine to phenylalanine, the CDR3 has 15 residues. Only CDR3 DNA is held: 45 bases, read in frame from base 1. V drops 0 bases and J drops 2 bases, leaving 8 bases in between. CDR1 SGHTA and CDR2 FQGNSA are derived from the germline V gene. This sequence originates from a woman in her 70s with active or convalescent COVID-19. Sequencing used peripheral blood. The receptor chain draws on TRBV7-2 and TRBJ1-5; no confident D gene assignment can be made. This receptor has the CDR3 CASSLALAGNQPQHF. The nucleotide sequence is given as TGTGCCAGCAGCTTAGCGCTGGCGGGCAATCAGCCCCAGCATTTT.